The next 10 T cell receptor beta chains were all read from a single sample in a study of cytotoxic CD8 clonotypes in ibrutinib-treated CLL. Sequencing was performed with immunoSEQ multiplex PCR; in TCRdb, only in-frame clones are kept and a portion is missing. Of about 45,000 clones in the sample, roughly 76% were seen once. Source: PBMCs, taken after 12 months of ibrutinib treatment. These receptors were obtained from a human donor with chronic lymphocytic leukemia.

The CDR3 DNA reads as TGTGCCAGCAGTTGGGGAATGGGGGACACCATATATTTT. Amino acid sequence: CASSWGMGDTIYF. V gene TRBV2 combines with J gene TRBJ1-3, with D perhaps matching TRBD1 (5 bases). From germline, CDR1 is SNHLY and CDR2 FYNNEI. The CDR3 is made up of 13 amino acids. V was cut by 5 bases and J by 8 bases, with 13 bases left in between.

About this clone itself: One end of the junction varies from germline; a read error may be responsible. The CDR3: CASSSRVFSLETQYF. CDR3 coding DNA: TGTGCTAGCAGCTCCCGAGTATTTTCTCTAGAGACCCAGTACTTC. This chain links TRBV7-7 with TRBJ2-5, with D unresolved. The CDR3 has 15 residues. Germline V lookup: CDR1 SSHAT, CDR2 FNYEAQ (reference sequence).

This chain connects TRBV28 to TRBJ2-7, with D maybe TRBD1 (6 bases). V was clipped by 5 bases and J by 7 bases, with 15 bases between them. Germline V gives CDR1 MDHEN, CDR2 SYDVKM. The CDR3 sequence is 13 residues long. CDR3 amino acids: CASSNAGQGEQYF. The CDR3 DNA is TGTGCCAGCAGTAACGCGGGCCAGGGGGAGCAGTACTTC.

The chain is built from TRBV6-5 and TRBJ1-5, with D perhaps TRBD1 (6 bases). Germline V gene data show CDR1 as MNHEY and CDR2 as SVGAGI. With 4 bases removed from V and 6 bases from J, the gap between germline ends came to 13 bases. The CDR3 sequence is 14 residues long. In DNA form, the CDR3 reads TGTGCCAGCAGTTCCACAGGGACCCTTCAGCCCCAGCATTTT. This gives the protein CASSSTGTLQPQHF.

This rearrangement joins TRBV28 to TRBJ2-2; TRBD1 aligns across 8 bases. Germline V gives CDR1 MDHEN, CDR2 SYDVKM. J lost 4 bases, V lost 4 bases, and 8 bases had no gene match. The CDR3 spans 16 residues. The CDR3 region has the DNA TGTGCCAGCAGTTCCTCACGACAGGGGATCACCGGGGAGCTGTTTTTT. It encodes CASSSSRQGITGELFF.

This chain uses TRBV9 with TRBJ2-2, with TRBD1 matching over 9 bases. The CDR3 spans 15 residues. In germline, CDR1 is SGDLS, CDR2 YYNGEE. The V segment lost 6 bases and the J segment 0 bases; nucleotides outside the gene matches: 3. The CDR3 reads CASTDRGANTGELFF. The DNA of the CDR3 is TGTGCCAGCACCGACAGGGGGGCGAACACCGGGGAGCTGTTTTTT.

The V and J genes are TRBV7-8 and TRBJ1-4; TRBD1 is a possible D gene (6 bases). Germline V CDR1 and CDR2: SGHVS, FQNEAQ. The CDR3 contains 15 residues. V lost 0 bases and J 7 bases, leaving 12 bases between the germline ends. CDR3 nucleotides: TGTGCCAGCAGCTTAGCGAGGGGGGTCGTTGAAAAACTGTTTTTT. It translates to CASSLARGVVEKLFF. Supplemented by reference TRBV7-8 and TRBJ1-4, the full variable domain reads GAGVSQSPRYKVAKRGQDVALRCDPISGHVSLFWYQQALGQGPEFLTYFQNEAQLDKSGLPSDRFFAERPEGSVSTLKIQRTQQEDSAVYLCASSLARGVVEKLFFGSGTQLSVL.

This clone has a handful of counts. The genes are TRBV5-1 and TRBJ2-3, with 9 nucleotides matching TRBD2. Trimming took 1 base from V and 6 from J; bases not matched to a gene: 6. This CDR3 comprises 15 residues. Germline CDR1 reads SGHRS; CDR2 reads YFSETQ. In nucleotides, the CDR3 is TGCGCCAGCAGCTTGAAACTAGCGGGTGCGGATACGCAGTATTTT. This gives the protein CASSLKLAGADTQYF.

V is TRBV5-1 and J is TRBJ2-3; D is ambiguous. The CDR3 has 15 amino acids. Germline values: CDR1 SGHRS, CDR2 YFSETQ. Trimming removed 2 bases at V and 4 bases at J, with 14 bases between. CDR3 coding DNA: TGCGCCAGCAGCTTTATGGAAGGACCGGCAGATACGCAGTATTTT. This codes for CASSFMEGPADTQYF.

J is TRBJ1-1 and V is TRBV2; TRBD1 matches 9 bases. CDR1 and CDR2 from the germline V gene are SNHLY and FYNNEI. The CDR3 is 16 amino acids. Trimming cost V 6 bases and J 6 bases; bases outside gene matches: 14. The CDR3 here is CASRELPGQGLSEAFF. As DNA, the CDR3 is TGTGCCAGCAGAGAACTACCGGGACAGGGACTTTCTGAAGCTTTCTTT.